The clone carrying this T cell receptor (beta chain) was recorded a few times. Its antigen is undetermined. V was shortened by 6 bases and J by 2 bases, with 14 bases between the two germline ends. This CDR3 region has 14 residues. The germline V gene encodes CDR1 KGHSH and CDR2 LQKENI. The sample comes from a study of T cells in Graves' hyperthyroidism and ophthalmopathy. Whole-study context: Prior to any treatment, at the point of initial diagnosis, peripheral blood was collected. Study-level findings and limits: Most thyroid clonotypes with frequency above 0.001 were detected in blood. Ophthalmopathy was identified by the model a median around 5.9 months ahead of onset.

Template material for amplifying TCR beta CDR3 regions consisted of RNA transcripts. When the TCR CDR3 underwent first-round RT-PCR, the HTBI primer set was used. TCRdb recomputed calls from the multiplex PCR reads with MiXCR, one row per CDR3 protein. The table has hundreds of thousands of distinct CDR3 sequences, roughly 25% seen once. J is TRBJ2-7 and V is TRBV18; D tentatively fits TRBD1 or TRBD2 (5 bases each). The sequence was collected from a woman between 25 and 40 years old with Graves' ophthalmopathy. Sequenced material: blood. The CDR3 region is CASSPGTETYEQYF. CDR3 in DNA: TGTGCCAGCTCTCCCGGGACGGAAACCTACGAGCAGTACTTC.